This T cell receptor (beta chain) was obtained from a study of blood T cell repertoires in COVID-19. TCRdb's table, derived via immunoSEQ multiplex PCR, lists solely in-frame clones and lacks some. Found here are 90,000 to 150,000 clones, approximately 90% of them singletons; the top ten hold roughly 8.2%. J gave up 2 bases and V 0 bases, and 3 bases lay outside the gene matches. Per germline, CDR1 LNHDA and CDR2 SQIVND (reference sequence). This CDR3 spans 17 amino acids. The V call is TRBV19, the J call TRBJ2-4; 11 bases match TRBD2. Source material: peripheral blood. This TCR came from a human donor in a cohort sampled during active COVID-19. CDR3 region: CASSIDLAGGTKNIQYF. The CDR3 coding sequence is TGTGCCAGTAGTATAGATTTAGCGGGAGGGACCAAAAACATTCAGTACTTC. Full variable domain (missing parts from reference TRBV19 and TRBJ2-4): DGGITQSPKYLFRKEGQNVTLSCEQNLNHDAMYWYRQDPGQGLRLIYYSQIVNDFQKGDIAEGYSVSREKKESFPLTVTSAQKNPTAFYLCASSIDLAGGTKNIQYFGAGTRLSVL.